Each of the 13 T cell receptor beta chains below was sequenced from the same sample in a study of early T cells in non-severe SARS-CoV-2 infection (dated by TCRdb to about 2021). The library was built by means of 5' RACE. Instrument used: NextSeq 500. TCRdb took the public reads, trimmed them with fastp at Q25, ran MiXCR for clone calling and kept in-frame beta chains. When rows share a CDR3 protein, they turn into one entry using the most common DNA and genes. This sample holds about 52,000 distinct CDR3 sequences; about 9.9% were observed only once. The top ten clonotypes cover roughly 10% of the sample. The sequenced sample consisted of whole blood. Every receptor here comes from an adult who was a healthcare worker with PCR-confirmed SARS-CoV-2 infection or an uninfected control (not recorded which).

There are a few counts of this clonotype. The genes are TRBV30 and TRBJ2-6, with D maybe TRBD2 (6 bases). CDR3 length: 15 residues. The V end was cut by 2 bases, the J end by 6 bases, with 14 bases between. Germline loops: CDR1 GTSNPN, CDR2 SVGIG (reference sequence). CDR3 DNA sequence: TGTGCCTGGAGTCCTCGGGACTTTTTGGCCAACGTCCTGACTTTC. Residues: CAWSPRDFLANVLTF.

This chain uses TRBV7-9 with TRBJ2-1; D is undetermined. The V gene's germline CDR1 is SEHNR and CDR2 FQNEAQ (reference sequence). V lost 5 bases and J 2 bases, leaving 13 bases between the germline ends. The CDR3 loop spans 15 amino acids. CDR3 bases: TGTGCCAGCAGCCAAGTTCAGGATCCCTACAATGAGCAGTTCTTC. This codes for CASSQVQDPYNEQFF. The whole variable domain, remainder taken from reference TRBV7-9 and TRBJ2-1, is DTGVSQNPRHKITKRGQNVTFRCDPISEHNRLYWYRQTLGQGPEFLTYFQNEAQLEKSRLLSDRFSAERPKGSFSTLEIQRTEQGDSAMYLCASSQVQDPYNEQFFGPGTRLTVL.

In this sample, this clonotype turned up many times. V and J are TRBV11-2 and TRBJ1-2; D uncertain. CDR3 length: 13 amino acids. CDR1 and CDR2 from the germline V gene are SGHAT and FQNNGV. The V end was cut by 5 bases, the J end by 0 bases, with 7 bases between. This chain's CDR3 is CASSRNSNYGYTF. The CDR3 bases are TGTGCCAGCAGCCGAAATTCTAACTATGGCTACACCTTC.

There are many counts of this clonotype. This chain joins TRBV6-5 and TRBJ1-1; D not resolved. The germline gives CDR1 MNHEY, CDR2 SVGAGI. This CDR3 contains 15 residues. Trimming removed 2 bases at V and 6 bases at J, with 16 bases between. CDR3 amino acids: CASSYLAVRRAEAFF. CDR3 DNA sequence: TGTGCCAGCAGTTACCTGGCAGTAAGACGGGCTGAAGCTTTCTTT.

This clonotype has at least ten counts. The rearrangement links TRBV7-6 to TRBJ2-5; 8 nucleotides match TRBD2. Per the germline V gene, CDR1 is SGHVS and CDR2 is FNYEAQ. This CDR3 has 16 amino acids. The J segment lost 1 base and the V segment lost 0 bases, leaving 4 bases of the junction unmatched. The CDR3 is CASSLAASGFQETQYF. The DNA of the CDR3 is TGTGCCAGCAGCTTAGCGGCTAGCGGGTTCCAAGAGACCCAGTACTTC.

This clonotype was observed at least ten times. This chain uses TRBV11-2 with TRBJ2-7; a weak D match, TRBD1 (6 bases). Between the trimmed V and J ends, which lost 0 bases and 3 bases, there was a span of 12 bases. The CDR3 extends over 15 amino acids. Germline CDR1 is SGHAT and CDR2 is FQNNGV. The CDR3 spells CASSLEDRPHYEQYF. The CDR3 region has the DNA TGTGCCAGCAGCTTAGAAGACAGGCCCCACTACGAGCAGTACTTC.

This chain joins TRBV24-1 and TRBJ2-4; 9 nucleotides align to TRBD1. CDR1 is KGHDR, CDR2 SFDVKD, per germline. V lost 5 bases and J lost 3; bases outside the gene matches: 10. The CDR3 loop spans 17 amino acids. CDR3 nucleotides: TGTGCCACCAGTGGACAGGGGGATAGCTTTGGCAAAAACATTCAGTACTTC. Encoded protein: CATSGQGDSFGKNIQYF.

The chain couples TRBV10-3 to TRBJ1-4; D remains ambiguous. In germline, CDR1 is ENHRY, CDR2 SYGVKD. The CDR3 is 12 amino acids. Trimming shortened V by 8 bases and J by 0 bases, and 4 bases separated the two germline ends. The CDR3 reads CAIGATNEKLFF. DNA for the CDR3: TGTGCCATCGGAGCAACTAATGAAAAACTGTTTTTT.

The rearrangement joins TRBV7-9 to TRBJ1-3; D is unclear. Per germline, CDR1 SEHNR and CDR2 FQNEAQ (reference sequence). The CDR3 has 14 residues. V lost 5 bases and J lost 7, with 15 bases in between. Here the CDR3 reads CASSPLQSLNTIYF. The DNA for the CDR3 is TGTGCCAGCAGCCCCTTGCAGAGCCTGAACACCATATATTTT.

This clonotype has more than one count but fewer than ten. The chain carries TRBV6-1 and TRBJ2-2; D is uncertain. V lost 5 bases to trimming and J lost 3 bases, with 10 bases between them. CDR1 is MNHNS and CDR2 is SASEGT in the germline V gene. The CDR3 runs 14 residues. CDR3 sequence (DNA): TGTGCCAGCAGTAAGACGGTGGACACCGGGGAGCTGTTTTTT. This codes for CASSKTVDTGELFF.

This clonotype was seen more than once but under ten times. The chain joins TRBV3-1 to TRBJ2-5; TRBD2 agrees at 7 bases. Germline V lookup: CDR1 LGHDT, CDR2 YNNKEL (reference sequence). The CDR3 runs 14 residues. The J segment lost 5 bases and the V segment lost 4 bases, leaving 7 bases of the junction unmatched. CDR3 DNA: TGTGCCAGCAGCCCATCAGCGCGGGAGGAGACCCAGTACTTC. This translates into CASSPSAREETQYF.

The chain combines TRBV27 with TRBJ2-1; 9 bases are shared with TRBD1. There are 14 residues in the CDR3. CDR1 is MNHEY and CDR2 is SMNVEV in the germline V gene (reference sequence). With 8 bases clipped from V and 6 bases from J, the junction kept 8 bases outside the gene matches. In DNA form, the CDR3 reads TGTGCCAGCGGGCGGACAGGGGCCGGCAATGAGCAGTTCTTC. Translation gives CASGRTGAGNEQFF.

Points on this clonotype: Germline is not matched at one junction end, which may reflect a read error. This chain connects TRBV11-2 to TRBJ2-5; TRBD1 matches at 8 bases. Germline V gene lookup returns CDR1 SGHAT and CDR2 FQNNGV. The length of the CDR3 is 16 residues. The CDR3 bases are TGTGCCAGCAGCTCCACTGGGACAGGCGGACGAGAGAACCAGTACTTC. The encoded protein is CASSSTGTGGRENQYF.